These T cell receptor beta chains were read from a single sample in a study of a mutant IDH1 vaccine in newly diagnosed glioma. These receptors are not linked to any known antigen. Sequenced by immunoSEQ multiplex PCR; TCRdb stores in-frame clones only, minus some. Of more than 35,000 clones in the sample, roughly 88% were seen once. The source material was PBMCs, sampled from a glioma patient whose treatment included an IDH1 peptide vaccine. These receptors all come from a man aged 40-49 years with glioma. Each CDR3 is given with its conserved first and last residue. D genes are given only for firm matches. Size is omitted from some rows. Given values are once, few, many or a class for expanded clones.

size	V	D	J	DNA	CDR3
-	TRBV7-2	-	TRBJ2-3	TGTGCCAGCAGCTTAGGAGCGGGAGATACGCAGTATTTT	CASSLGAGDTQYF
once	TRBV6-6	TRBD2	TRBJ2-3	TGTGCCAGCACCCTTAGCGGGGGAGCAGATACGCAGTATTTT	CASTLSGGADTQYF
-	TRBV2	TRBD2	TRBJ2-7	TGTGCCAGGGGGACTAGCGGGAGCGAGCAGTACTTC	CARGTSGSEQYF
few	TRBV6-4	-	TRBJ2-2	TGTGCCAGCAGAGATGGAGTGGACACCGGGGAGCTGTTTTTT	CASRDGVDTGELFF
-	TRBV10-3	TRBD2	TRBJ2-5	TGTGCCATCAGTGTGGCGGGAGGTTATCAAGAGACCCAGTACTTC	CAISVAGGYQETQYF
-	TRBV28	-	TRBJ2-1	TGTGCCAGCTTCTCCTCAGGCTATGAGCAGTTCTTC	CASFSSGYEQFF
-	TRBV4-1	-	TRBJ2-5	TGCGCCAGCAGCCAAGATGGGGTCAGGGCGGGGACCCAGTACTTC	CASSQDGVRAGTQYF
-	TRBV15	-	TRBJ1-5	TGTGCCACCAGACTCGGGAATCAGCCCCAGCATTTT	CATRLGNQPQHF
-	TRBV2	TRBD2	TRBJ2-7	TGTGCCAGCAGGGGGGGACTAGCGAATACGGAGTACTTC	CASRGGLANTEYF
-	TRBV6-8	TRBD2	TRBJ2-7	TGTGCCAGCAGTTACTCGAGACTAGCGGGGGAATGGGTCGAGCAGTACTTC	CASSYSRLAGEWVEQYF
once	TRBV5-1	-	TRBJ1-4	TGCGCCAGCAGCTTGGAGGCCGGGGATGAAAAACTGTTTTTT	CASSLEAGDEKLFF
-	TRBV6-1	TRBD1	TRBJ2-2	TGTGCCAGCAGTGAATCCCAGGGGGTGGTCCGGGAGCTGTTTTTT	CASSESQGVVRELFF
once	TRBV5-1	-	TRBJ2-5	TGCGCCAGCAGCTTCCTAAGGGGCCAAGAGACCCAGTACTTC	CASSFLRGQETQYF
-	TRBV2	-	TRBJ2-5	TGTGCCAGCAGTGCCTTACAAGAGACCCAGTACTTC	CASSALQETQYF
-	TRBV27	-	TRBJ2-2	TGTGCCAGCAGTACGACCGGGACTCTGAACACCGGGGAGCTGTTTTTT	CASSTTGTLNTGELFF
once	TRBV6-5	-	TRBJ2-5	TGTGCCAGCAGTTCAGCCTGGGGATCAAAGACCCAGTACTTC	CASSSAWGSKTQYF
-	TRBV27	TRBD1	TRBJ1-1	TGTGCCAGCAGTTTGCGACAGGGTGGTGGCACTGAAGCTTTCTTT	CASSLRQGGGTEAFF
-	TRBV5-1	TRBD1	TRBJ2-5	TGCGCCAGCAGCGAGGGACAGAGGAGGGAGACCCAGTACTTC	CASSEGQRRETQYF
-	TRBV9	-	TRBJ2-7	TGTGCCAGCAGCGGACAGGAACCCCTCCTGATTTCGGAGCAGTACTTC	CASSGQEPLLISEQYF
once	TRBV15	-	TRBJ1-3	TGTGCCACCAGCAGAGATCTCTTGGCAAATGGAAACACCATATATTTT	CATSRDLLANGNTIYF
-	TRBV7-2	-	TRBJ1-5	TGTGCCAGCAGCTTGGGACCTCGGGGGAATCAGCCCCAGCATTTT	CASSLGPRGNQPQHF
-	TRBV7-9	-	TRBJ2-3	TGTGCCAGCAGCTCCCTCCTCCCTAACACAGATACGCAGTATTTT	CASSSLLPNTDTQYF
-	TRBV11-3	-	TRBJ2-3	TGTGCCAGCAGCCCCTACGGGTCAGATACGCAGTATTTT	CASSPYGSDTQYF
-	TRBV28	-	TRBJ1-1	TGTGCCAGCCGATCGCTGGGACGGCCCGGAGGTGACACTGAAGCTTTCTTT	CASRSLGRPGGDTEAFF
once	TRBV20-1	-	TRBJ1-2	TGCAGTGCTAGCAGTTCAGATAACACCTTC	CSASSSDNTF
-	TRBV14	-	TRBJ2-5	TGTGCCAGCAGCCAAGAAGAGAGATGGCTATGGGAAAGAGAGACCCAGTACTTC	CASSQEERWLWERETQYF
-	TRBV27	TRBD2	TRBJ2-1	TGTGCCAGCAGGGGGAGGGACCGGACTAGCGGGAACAATGAGCAGTTCTTC	CASRGRDRTSGNNEQFF
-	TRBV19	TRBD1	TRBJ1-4	TGTGCCAGTAGCGACAGGGGATATGGTGAAAAACTGTTTTTT	CASSDRGYGEKLFF
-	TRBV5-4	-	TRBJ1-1	TGTGCCAGCAGCTTGGTGTCCACTGAAGCCTTCTTT	CASSLVSTEAFF
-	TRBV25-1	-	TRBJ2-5	TGTGCCAGCAGTTCCCGGTACCGGGCCCCGTCAGAGACCCAGTACTTC	CASSSRYRAPSETQYF
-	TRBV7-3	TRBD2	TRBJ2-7	TGTGCCAGCAGCATTAGCGGGGGTCCTTCCTACGAGCAGTACTTC	CASSISGGPSYEQYF
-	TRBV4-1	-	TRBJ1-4	TGCGCCAGCAGTCAGTCCCAGGGGTCGACTAATGAAAAACTGTTTTTT	CASSQSQGSTNEKLFF
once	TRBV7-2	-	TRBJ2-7	TGTGCCAGCTCCCAGTCGGCAGGGCCGTACGAGCAGTACTTC	CASSQSAGPYEQYF
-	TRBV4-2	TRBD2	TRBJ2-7	TGTGCCAGCAGCCCCGGGTCGAGGACTAGCCCCCTGCGGTACTTC	CASSPGSRTSPLRYF
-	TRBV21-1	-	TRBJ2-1	TGTGCCAGCAGCAAATCGGGCGGGAGGGGCTATTGGTTCTTC	CASSKSGGRGYWFF